A selection of T cell receptor beta chains follows, all from one sample in a study of Graves' ophthalmopathy and Graves' hyperthyroidism. MiXCR, applied by TCRdb to the multiplex PCR reads, yields one record per CDR3 protein. Of some 350,000 distinct CDR3 sequences listed, 17% are singletons. Input material: peripheral blood. The receptor source for this set is an adult woman with stable Graves' hyperthyroidism. CDR3s include the opening cysteine and the closing phenylalanine or tryptophan. The D gene is left open where the match is weak. Not all rows give a size; the values are once, few, many and, for expanded clones, a class.

J gene | V gene | D gene | clone size | CDR3 length | CDR3 DNA | CDR3 protein
TRBJ1-1 | TRBV6-2/TRBV6-3 | TRBD1 | . | 18 | TGTGCCAGCAGTTACTCGTCGGGACAGGTCACCATGAACACTGAAGCTTTCTTT | CASSYSSGQVTMNTEAFF
TRBJ2-7 | TRBV12-3/TRBV12-4 | . | many | 12 | TGTGCCAGCAGTACGAACCTACCCGAGCAGTACTTC | CASSTNLPEQYF
TRBJ2-7 | TRBV5-1 | TRBD1 | few | 15 | TGCGCCAGCAGCTCGTGGGGACAGCACACCTACGAGCAGTACTTC | CASSSWGQHTYEQYF
TRBJ2-5 | TRBV12-5 | . | . | 17 | TGTGCTAGTGGTTTCCGCCCCTCTTCAGGAGGAACAGAGACCCAGTACTTC | CASGFRPSSGGTETQYF
TRBJ2-7 | TRBV30 | . | . | 13 | TGTGCCTGGACTCCGAGTTGGGGTTGCGAGCAGTACTTC | CAWTPSWGCEQYF
TRBJ2-4 | TRBV3-1 | . | . | 16 | TGTGCCAGCAGCCAACAGGTCCCTCTAGCCAAAAACATTCAGTACTTC | CASSQQVPLAKNIQYF
TRBJ1-3 | TRBV3-1 | TRBD1 | few | 17 | TGTGCCAGCAACCAGGCCCTCAGGGGGAGCTCTGGAAACACCATATATTTT | CASNQALRGSSGNTIYF
TRBJ2-7 | TRBV11-2 | TRBD2 | few | 18 | TGTGCCAGCAGCGAGGGACTAGCGGGTCTCAAGCGGGCCTACGAGCAGTACTTC | CASSEGLAGLKRAYEQYF
TRBJ1-1 | TRBV12-3/TRBV12-4 | . | many | 15 | TGTGCCAGCAGTCGCTACGGACCCTTGATCACTGAAGCTTTCTTT | CASSRYGPLITEAFF
TRBJ1-1 | TRBV19 | . | . | 14 | TGTGCCAGTAGTATCGCCCCCCCCTACACTGAAGCTTTCTTT | CASSIAPPYTEAFF
TRBJ2-7 | TRBV7-2 | . | many | 12 | TGTGCCAGCAGCTGGGGGAGCTACGAGCAGTACTTC | CASSWGSYEQYF
TRBJ1-2 | TRBV7-9 | . | many | 12 | TGTGCCAGCAGCTTAGTAAGAAATGGCTACACCTTC | CASSLVRNGYTF
TRBJ1-5 | TRBV30 | . | many | 14 | TGTGCCTGGAGCAGGACGGGCGACAATCAGCCCCAGCATTTT | CAWSRTGDNQPQHF
TRBJ2-5 | TRBV30 | TRBD1 | many | 13 | TGTGCCTGGGGATCAGGGGGCCGGGAGACCCAGTACTTC | CAWGSGGRETQYF
TRBJ2-2 | TRBV6-2/TRBV6-3 | . | many | 14 | TGTGCCAGCAGTTACACGGACGGTAGCGGGGAGCTGTTTTTT | CASSYTDGSGELFF
TRBJ2-7 | TRBV6-5 | . | many | 16 | TGTGCCAGCAGTTACTCAGGCACAGCTATCAGCTACGAGCAGTACTTC | CASSYSGTAISYEQYF
TRBJ1-2 | TRBV7-2 | . | many | 13 | TGTGCCAGCAGCCCAGATCTTAACTATGGCTACACCTTC | CASSPDLNYGYTF
TRBJ2-5 | TRBV20-1 | . | . | 15 | TGCAGTGCTAGAGATATGGTGGAGGCCCAAGAGACCCAGTACTTC | CSARDMVEAQETQYF
TRBJ2-7 | TRBV18 | . | many | 16 | TGTGCCAGCTCACCAGGTGGGCGGGGCCCCCCTTACGAGCAGTACTTC | CASSPGGRGPPYEQYF
TRBJ2-7 | TRBV28 | TRBD1 | many | 14 | TGTGCCAGCAGTGAGGGACAGCCGCCCTACGAGCAGTACTTC | CASSEGQPPYEQYF
TRBJ1-1 | TRBV29-1 | . | . | 13 | TGCAGCGTTGGAGAGGGAATGAACACTGAAGCTTTCTTT | CSVGEGMNTEAFF
TRBJ2-4 | TRBV12-3/TRBV12-4 | TRBD2 | many | 18 | TGTGCCAGCAGTTTCGGTTTCCGGGGACTAGCTAGGGAAAACATTCAGTACTTC | CASSFGFRGLARENIQYF
TRBJ2-2 | TRBV6-5 | . | many | 15 | TGTGCCAGCAGTTACTTAGATTACAGGGTCGGGGAGCTGTTTTTT | CASSYLDYRVGELFF
TRBJ2-7 | TRBV3-1 | . | . | 11 | TGTGCCAGCAGCCAAGCGCTCGAGCAGTACTTC | CASSQALEQYF
TRBJ1-1 | TRBV4-2 | . | many | 12 | TGTGCCAGCAGCCACCCCCCATTGGCAACTTTCTTT | CASSHPPLATFF
TRBJ2-7 | TRBV28 | . | . | 15 | TGTGCCAGCAGTTCCTCATTAGGGCAGGGGAGCGAGCAGTACTTC | CASSSSLGQGSEQYF
TRBJ2-7 | TRBV20-1 | . | many | 14 | TGCAGTGCCTGGTCAGGGACAAGGGGGGGGGAGCAGTACTTC | CSAWSGTRGGEQYF